This TCR beta chain was sequenced for a study of shared clonotypes between healthy human individuals. General observations from the study: The naive CD4 repertoires of several donors were compared, and around 5.1% of clonotypes were shared.

From germline, CDR1 is MDHEN and CDR2 SYDVKM. The CDR3 covers 16 residues. The V gene end was trimmed by 5 bases and the J gene end by 1 base; junction bases not matched to a gene: 7. Concerning this clone itself: Its antigen is unknown.

Memory CD4+ cells were the fraction left after CD45RA+ naive selection. Data came from immunoSEQ multiplex PCR; TCRdb stores just in-frame clones and leaves some out. Here the sample spans hundreds of thousands of clones, approximately 97% being singletons. This clonotype was obtained from a woman aged 30 to 39 in good health. The sequenced sample was naive CD4+ T cells sorted from blood. Subset given: CD45RA+ positively selected. J is TRBJ2-2 and V is TRBV28; TRBD1 agrees at 7 bases. CDR3 sequence reads: CASSPTWTGNTGELFF. The DNA of the CDR3 is TGTGCCAGCAGTCCGACTTGGACAGGGAACACCGGGGAGCTGTTTTTT.